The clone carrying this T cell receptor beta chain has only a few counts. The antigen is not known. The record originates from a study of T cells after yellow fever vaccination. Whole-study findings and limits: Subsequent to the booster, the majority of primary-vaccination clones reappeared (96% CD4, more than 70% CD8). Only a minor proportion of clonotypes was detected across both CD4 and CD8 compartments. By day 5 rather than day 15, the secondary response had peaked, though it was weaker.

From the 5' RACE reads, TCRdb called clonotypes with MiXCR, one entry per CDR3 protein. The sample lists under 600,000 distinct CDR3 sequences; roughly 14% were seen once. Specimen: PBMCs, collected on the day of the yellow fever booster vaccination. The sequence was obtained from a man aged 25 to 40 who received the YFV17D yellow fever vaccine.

The CDR3 here is CASANAERGEETQYF. Written as DNA, the CDR3 is TGTGCCAGCGCCAACGCCGAGCGAGGGGAAGAGACCCAGTACTTC. The chain employs TRBV7-8 and TRBJ2-5; perhaps D is TRBD1 or TRBD2 (5 bases each). The germline gives CDR1 SGHVS, CDR2 FQNEAQ. Between the trimmed V and J ends, which lost 8 bases and 3 bases, there was a span of 19 bases. CDR3 size: 15 residues.